The clone carrying this TCR beta chain showed up just a few times. The record originates from a study of blood T cells in healthy people across ages. For the study at large: Template switching recovered approximately one barcoded beta molecule for every two T cells.

Germline V gene lookup returns CDR1 SSHAT and CDR2 FNYEAQ (reference sequence). There are 14 residues in the CDR3. With a J-beta primer mix and a sample-barcoded 5' primer, a second PCR ran about 7 to 12 cycles. Through a template-switch adaptor with 12 random nucleotides, each cDNA molecule received a tag. In TCRdb, the 5' RACE reads were re-called with MiXCR into one record per CDR3 protein. The table lists hundreds of thousands of distinct CDR3 sequences, approximately 53% of them singletons. This chain links TRBV7-7 with TRBJ2-7; either TRBD1 or TRBD2 may fit D (6 bases each). The J call may be incorrect, as the DNA end agrees better with TRBJ2-5. The sample was blood. The source is a middle-aged man in good health. CDR3 protein: CASSQGGFMETQYF. CDR3 DNA: TGTGCCAGCAGCCAAGGGGGGTTTATGGAGACCCAGTACTTC.